Below are 18 T cell receptor beta chains sequenced from a single sample in a study of blood T cell repertoires in COVID-19. Method: immunoSEQ multiplex PCR; TCRdb's copy keeps in-frame clones and lacks some. The sample lists around 160,000 clones, around nine tenths occurring once. The sample consisted of PBMCs or T cells enriched from blood (not recorded which). These receptors all come from a woman between 25 and 40 years old with acute COVID-19.

This chain joins TRBV7-9 and TRBJ2-1; TRBD2 matches 10 bases. The trim removed 3 bases at V and 10 bases at J, leaving 9 bases unmatched. Per the germline V gene, CDR1 is SEHNR and CDR2 is FQNEAQ (reference sequence). The CDR3 runs 15 residues. CDR3 loop: CASSFLGLAGDEQFF. The DNA of the CDR3 is TGTGCCAGCAGCTTCTTAGGTCTAGCGGGAGACGAGCAGTTCTTC.

This clone was observed a single time. The chain carries TRBV19 and TRBJ1-5; 9 bases fit TRBD1. The junction had 10 bases not matched to a gene; V was cut back by 6 bases and J by 7 bases. CDR1 and CDR2 from the germline V gene are LNHDA and SQIVND (reference sequence). CDR3 length equals 15 residues. CDR3 in DNA: TGTGCCAGTAGGGGGGGACAGGGAGGCGGCCAGCCCCAGCATTTT. Translating it yields CASRGGQGGGQPQHF.

J is TRBJ2-1 and V is TRBV30; 7 bases are shared with TRBD2. Unmatched junction bases numbered 3, after V lost 0 bases and J lost 4 bases. Germline-derived CDR1 and CDR2 are GTSNPN and SVGIG (reference sequence). This CDR3 has 14 amino acids. DNA of the CDR3: TGTGCCTGGAGTGTAGGCGGGGGATACAATGAGCAGTTCTTC. This gives the protein CAWSVGGGYNEQFF. The full variable domain, completed using reference TRBV30 and TRBJ2-1, is SQTIHQWPATLVQPVGSPLSLECTVEGTSNPNLYWYRQAAGRGLQLLFYSVGIGQISSEVPQNLSASRPQDRQFILSSKKLLLSDSGFYLCAWSVGGGYNEQFFGPGTRLTVL.

The gene calls are TRBV5-1 and TRBJ2-3, with TRBD2 identical over 15 bases. CDR3 length: 15 amino acids. The germline V gene has CDR1 SGHRS and CDR2 YFSETQ. The J segment lost 6 bases and the V segment lost 4 bases, leaving 3 bases of the junction unmatched. The CDR3 is CASSGTSGRSDTQYF. The CDR3 DNA reads as TGCGCCAGCAGCGGGACTAGCGGGAGGTCGGATACGCAGTATTTT.

The chain uses TRBV27 and TRBJ2-5, with 8 nucleotides matching TRBD2. Germline CDR1 and CDR2: MNHEY and SMNVEV (reference sequence). The CDR3 is 15 amino acids. Losses at the gene ends were 4 bases for V and 5 bases for J; bases not matched to a gene: 9. The CDR3 region is CASSSPTSGRETQYF. The CDR3 bases are TGTGCCAGCAGTTCACCAACTAGCGGACGGGAGACCCAGTACTTC.

This clone was counted a few times. The chain joins TRBV9 to TRBJ2-2, with D possibly TRBD2 on 5 matching bases. The V end was cut by 0 bases, the J end by 5 bases, with 11 bases between. This CDR3 is 15 amino acids long. The germline CDR1 and CDR2 sequences are SGDLS and YYNGEE. DNA for the CDR3: TGTGCCAGCAGCGTAGGGCTAGCACTTACCGGGGAGCTGTTTTTT. Amino acid sequence: CASSVGLALTGELFF. Looking up the rest from reference TRBV9 and TRBJ2-2 gives the full variable domain: DSGVTQTPKHLITATGQRVTLRCSPRSGDLSVYWYQQSLDQGLQFLIQYYNGEERAKGNILERFSAQQFPDLHSELNLSSLELGDSALYFCASSVGLALTGELFFGEGSRLTVL.

This chain connects TRBV4-1 to TRBJ1-2; TRBD1 matches at 9 bases. Germline CDR1 is MGHRA and CDR2 is YSYEKL. CDR3 length: 15 residues. V trimming: 1 base; J trimming: 8 bases; junction bases outside the gene matches: 8. This CDR3 is CASSQVGQGYEGYTF. The CDR3 DNA is TGCGCCAGCAGCCAAGTCGGACAGGGGTACGAGGGCTACACCTTC.

The sample holds one count of this clone. Here the CDR3 reads CASSVGDRAVTEAFF. For the CDR3, the DNA is TGTGCCAGCAGCGTAGGGGACAGGGCCGTGACTGAAGCTTTCTTT. The J gene is TRBJ1-1, the V gene TRBV9, with 9 bases lining up with TRBD1. The length of the CDR3 is 15 residues. CDR1 is SGDLS, CDR2 YYNGEE, per germline. With 0 bases clipped from V and 5 bases from J, the junction kept 5 bases outside the gene matches.

The chain couples TRBV5-4 to TRBJ1-1; 9 bases are a match to TRBD1. Germline CDR1 is SGHNT and CDR2 is YYREEE (reference sequence). V was pared by 0 bases and J by 2 bases, with 11 bases of the junction left unmatched. The CDR3 has 18 residues. Written as DNA, the CDR3 is TGTGCCAGCAGCTTGGCAGGGGGACAGGGATTGATAAACACTGAAGCTTTCTTT. Translating gives CASSLAGGQGLINTEAFF.

The chain has TRBV2 and TRBJ2-5; 12 nucleotides agree with TRBD2. The CDR3 has 16 residues. The trim removed 6 bases at V and 6 bases at J, leaving 11 bases unmatched. Germline CDR1 is SNHLY and CDR2 is FYNNEI. CDR3 region: CASRPTGLAGWKTQYF. CDR3 bases: TGTGCCAGCAGACCGACCGGACTAGCGGGATGGAAGACCCAGTACTTC.

The V and J genes are TRBV18 and TRBJ1-1, with 8 bases aligning to TRBD1. This CDR3 has 15 amino acids. Trimming cost V 1 base and J 0 bases; bases outside gene matches: 1. Germline V gives CDR1 KGHSH, CDR2 LQKENI. This CDR3 is CASSPQGQVNTEAFF. Here the CDR3 DNA reads TGTGCCAGCTCACCACAGGGACAGGTGAACACTGAAGCTTTCTTT.

This clone was counted a few times. This chain connects TRBV7-6 to TRBJ2-7; a possible D gene is TRBD2 (5 bases). The CDR3 sequence is 14 residues long. V gave up 5 bases and J gave up 5 bases, with 16 bases separating them. The germline V gene encodes CDR1 SGHVS and CDR2 FNYEAQ. The CDR3 region is CASSQFESSHEQYF. CDR3 coding DNA: TGTGCCAGCAGCCAGTTTGAATCTAGCCACGAGCAGTACTTC.

V usage is TRBV2 and J usage is TRBJ1-1, with no clear D. The CDR3 contains 14 residues. Germline-derived CDR1 and CDR2 are SNHLY and FYNNEI. V lost 8 bases to trimming and J lost 4 bases, with 17 bases between them. The CDR3 spells CASQTLTRGTEAFF. Here the CDR3 DNA reads TGTGCCAGCCAAACTCTCACCCGTGGCACTGAAGCTTTCTTT. Full variable domain (missing parts from reference TRBV2 and TRBJ1-1): EPEVTQTPSHQVTQMGQEVILRCVPISNHLYFYWYRQILGQKVEFLVSFYNNEISEKSEIFDDQFSVERPDGSNFTLKIRSTKLEDSAMYFCASQTLTRGTEAFFGQGTRLTVV.

The J gene is TRBJ1-2, the V gene TRBV7-9; 10 nucleotides match TRBD1. This CDR3 region has 13 residues. Unmatched junction bases numbered 7, after V lost 5 bases and J lost 10 bases. Per germline, CDR1 SEHNR and CDR2 FQNEAQ (reference sequence). CDR3 sequence (DNA): TGTGCCAGCAGCCCCTCGGGACAGGGGTTCTACACCTTC. It is translated as CASSPSGQGFYTF.

The CDR3 loop reads CATSRTSGFLDEQFF. CDR3 DNA sequence: TGTGCCACCAGCAGAACTAGCGGGTTTTTGGATGAGCAGTTCTTC. The chain joins TRBV15 to TRBJ2-1; 9 bases are a match to TRBD2. The V gene end was trimmed by 2 bases and the J gene end by 8 bases; junction bases not matched to a gene: 7. This CDR3 contains 15 residues. The germline V gene encodes CDR1 LNHNV and CDR2 YYDKDF (reference sequence).

The chain joins TRBV7-9 to TRBJ1-5; D is possibly TRBD1 (5 bases). There are 14 residues in the CDR3. In germline, CDR1 is SEHNR, CDR2 FQNEAQ (reference sequence). With 4 bases removed from V and 3 bases from J, the gap between germline ends came to 10 bases. The CDR3 protein is CASSWGNSNQPQHF. CDR3 in DNA: TGTGCCAGCAGCTGGGGCAATTCCAATCAGCCCCAGCATTTT.

The genes are TRBV5-1 and TRBJ2-5; 16 bases are a match to TRBD2. This CDR3 contains 17 residues. Trimming took 3 bases from V and 1 from J; bases not matched to a gene: 3. Looked up from germline, CDR1 is SGHRS and CDR2 is YFSETQ. CDR3 residues: CASSWGLAGGGQETQYF. The CDR3 region has the DNA TGCGCCAGCAGCTGGGGACTAGCGGGAGGGGGCCAAGAGACCCAGTACTTC.

The gene calls are TRBV6-2 or TRBV6-3 and TRBJ2-2; D is perhaps TRBD2 (5 bases). Germline CDR1 is MNHEY and CDR2 is SVGEGT. CDR3 length: 15 amino acids. V was clipped by 1 base and J by 7 bases, with 13 bases between them. This CDR3 reads CASSYLILASGELFF. DNA of the CDR3: TGTGCCAGCAGTTACTTGATCCTAGCTAGCGGGGAGCTGTTTTTT.